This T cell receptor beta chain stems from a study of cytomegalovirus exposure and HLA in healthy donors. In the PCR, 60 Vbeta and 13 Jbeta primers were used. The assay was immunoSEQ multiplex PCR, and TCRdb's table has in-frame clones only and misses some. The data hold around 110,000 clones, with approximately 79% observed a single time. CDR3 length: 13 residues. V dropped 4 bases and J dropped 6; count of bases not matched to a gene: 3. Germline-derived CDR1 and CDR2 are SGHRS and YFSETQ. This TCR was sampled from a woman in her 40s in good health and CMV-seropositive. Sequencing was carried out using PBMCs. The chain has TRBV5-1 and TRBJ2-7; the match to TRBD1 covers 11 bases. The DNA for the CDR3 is TGCGCCAGCAGCCCGGGACAGGGGGGCGAGCAGTACTTC. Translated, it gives CASSPGQGGEQYF.